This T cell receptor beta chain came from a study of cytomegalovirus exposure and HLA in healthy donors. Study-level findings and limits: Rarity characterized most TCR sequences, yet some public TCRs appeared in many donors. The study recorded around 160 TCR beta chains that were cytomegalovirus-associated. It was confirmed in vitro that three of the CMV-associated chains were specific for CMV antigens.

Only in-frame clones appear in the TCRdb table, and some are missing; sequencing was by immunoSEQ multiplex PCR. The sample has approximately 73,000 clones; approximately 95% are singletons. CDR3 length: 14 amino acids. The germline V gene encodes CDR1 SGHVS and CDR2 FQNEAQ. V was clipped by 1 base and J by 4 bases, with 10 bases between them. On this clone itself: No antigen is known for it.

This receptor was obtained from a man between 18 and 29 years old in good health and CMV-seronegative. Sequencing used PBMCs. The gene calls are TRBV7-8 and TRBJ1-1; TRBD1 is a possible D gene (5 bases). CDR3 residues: CASSLEGWGTEAFF. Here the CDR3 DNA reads TGTGCCAGCAGCTTAGAGGGGTGGGGCACTGAAGCTTTCTTT.